Below are 6 T cell receptor beta chains sequenced from a single sample in a study of cytomegalovirus exposure and HLA in healthy donors. This PCR relied on a set of 60 Vbeta primers and 13 Jbeta primers. The method was immunoSEQ multiplex PCR; TCRdb's version includes in-frame clones alone and lacks a portion of them. The sample gives fewer than 200,000 clones, 60% to 80% of which show up once; around 0.97% is in the top ten. The sequenced material came from PBMCs. The receptors were sampled from a woman between 45 and 65 years old in good health and CMV-seropositive.

The chain carries TRBV5-6 and TRBJ1-5; TRBD1 agrees at 8 bases. Trimming removed 3 bases from V and 0 bases from J; junction bases left unmatched: 2. Germline V gene data show CDR1 as SGHDT and CDR2 as YYEEEE. This CDR3 has 15 residues. CDR3 protein: CASSYTGGSNQPQHF. In nucleotides, the CDR3 is TGTGCCAGCAGCTATACAGGGGGTAGCAATCAGCCCCAGCATTTT. Combining the CDR3 with reference TRBV5-6 and TRBJ1-5 gives the whole variable domain DAGVTQSPTHLIKTRGQQVTLRCSPKSGHDTVSWYQQALGQGPQFIFQYYEEEERQRGNFPDRFSGHQFPNYSSELNVNALLLGDSALYLCASSYTGGSNQPQHFGDGTRLSIL.

The chain couples TRBV18 to TRBJ1-1; TRBD1 aligns across 10 bases. The CDR3 covers 13 residues. Germline CDR1 KGHSH, CDR2 LQKENI. Trimming removed 2 bases from V and 9 bases from J; junction bases left unmatched: 3. This CDR3 reads CASSPSTGGQAFF. The CDR3 DNA reads as TGTGCCAGCTCACCATCGACAGGGGGCCAAGCTTTCTTT.

This clone was seen more than once but under ten times. This chain connects TRBV27 to TRBJ2-7; 11 bases fit TRBD2. The ends lost 6 bases at V and 1 base at J; junction bases unmatched: 5. Germline V gene lookup returns CDR1 MNHEY and CDR2 SMNVEV (reference sequence). The CDR3 has 15 residues. In DNA, the CDR3 is TGTGCCAGCAGGCTGACTAGCGGGGATTCCTACGAGCAGTACTTC. Translating it yields CASRLTSGDSYEQYF.

This CDR3 reads CASSVDENYGYTF. For the CDR3, the DNA is TGTGCCAGCAGCGTAGATGAGAACTATGGCTACACCTTC. The chain couples TRBV9 to TRBJ1-2; D is uncertain. CDR1 and CDR2 (germline): SGDLS, YYNGEE. The V gene lost 0 bases and the J gene lost 2 bases, with 5 bases spanning the gap. CDR3 length: 13 residues.

This chain uses TRBV4-2 with TRBJ2-7; D may be TRBD2 (5 bases). Trimming removed 1 base from V and 3 bases from J, with 13 bases in between. This CDR3 spans 15 amino acids. Looked up from germline, CDR1 is LGHNA and CDR2 is YNFKEQ. The CDR3 DNA reads TGTGCCAGCAGCCAAGTCGGGGAATCGTACTACGAGCAGTACTTC. Protein product: CASSQVGESYYEQYF.

The CDR3 here is CASAGGPNPYNEQFF. CDR3 DNA sequence: TGTGCCAGCGCGGGGGGCCCCAACCCTTACAATGAGCAGTTCTTC. The chain combines TRBV28 with TRBJ2-1, with TRBD2 matching 8 bases. With 8 bases clipped from V and 4 bases from J, the junction kept 10 bases outside the gene matches. CDR3 size: 15 residues. The germline gives CDR1 MDHEN, CDR2 SYDVKM.